Following are 8 T cell receptor beta chains from one sample sequenced in a study of blood T cells in healthy people across ages. Primers used in a second PCR of about 7 to 12 cycles were a sample-barcoded 5' primer and a J-beta primer mix. TCRdb passed the 5' RACE reads through MiXCR, listing each CDR3 protein once. The data contain 1.5 million to 2 million distinct CDR3 sequences, about 31% of them singletons. Sequencing was performed on blood. Every receptor here comes from a woman aged 25-40 years in good health.

This clonotype was counted between two and nine times. CDR3 bases: TGCAGTGCTAGTCCGGGCAGGGCAGACTCTGGGGCCAACGTCCTGACTTTC. Its protein product is CSASPGRADSGANVLTF. This chain joins TRBV20-1 and TRBJ2-6, with a tentative D call TRBD1 (5 bases). This CDR3 spans 17 amino acids. The germline CDR1 and CDR2 sequences are DFQATT and SNEGSKA (reference sequence). The V gene lost 3 bases and the J gene lost 0 bases, with 15 bases spanning the gap.

In its sample, this clonotype was seen a few times. V is TRBV29-1 and J is TRBJ2-1; 11 nucleotides align to TRBD2. CDR1 SQVTM and CDR2 ANQGSEA come from the germline V gene. The CDR3 length is 12 residues. The CDR3 nucleotides read TGCAGTAGCGGGGGGGCAGACAATGAGCAGTTCTTC. Its translation: CSSGGADNEQFF.

This chain uses TRBV11-2 with TRBJ2-7; D might be TRBD2 (6 bases). The CDR3 is made up of 16 amino acids. V dropped 5 bases and J dropped 0 bases, with 17 bases sitting between them. The V gene's germline CDR1 is SGHAT and CDR2 FQNNGV. In DNA, the CDR3 is TGTGCCAGCAGCCTAGGGAGGACACTCACCTCCTACGAGCAGTACTTC. Translating gives CASSLGRTLTSYEQYF.

The chain links TRBV7-2 to TRBJ2-3; 7 bases agree with TRBD2. V shed 3 bases, J shed 1 base, and the junction held 10 bases outside the gene matches. Germline CDR1 reads SGHTA; CDR2 reads FQGNSA. This CDR3 is built from 17 residues. The CDR3 spells CASSLWEGTPGTDTQYF. CDR3 in DNA: TGTGCCAGCAGCTTGTGGGAGGGCACTCCTGGCACAGATACGCAGTATTTT.

The chain combines TRBV20-1 with TRBJ1-2; 12 bases line up with TRBD1. This CDR3 region has 15 residues. V shed 1 base and J 7 bases; nucleotides not matched to a gene: 7. Germline-derived CDR1 and CDR2 are DFQATT and SNEGSKA (reference sequence). The CDR3 loop reads CSARGPGQGAGGYTF. In DNA, the CDR3 is TGCAGTGCTAGAGGTCCGGGACAGGGGGCGGGTGGCTACACCTTC.

This chain uses TRBV28 with TRBJ1-2, with 10 bases identical to TRBD1. The length of the CDR3 is 14 residues. In germline, CDR1 is MDHEN, CDR2 SYDVKM. The V and J ends lost 3 bases and 4 bases, in that order; junction bases with no gene match: 2. The CDR3, as DNA: TGTGCCAGCAGTTTTAGACAGGGGGCCTATGGCTACACCTTC. Translated: CASSFRQGAYGYTF.

The chain has TRBV6-6 and TRBJ2-1; perhaps TRBD2 as D (5 bases). Germline V gives CDR1 MNHNY, CDR2 SVGAGI (reference sequence). The CDR3 spans 14 residues. The ends were cut back, 7 bases at V and 5 bases at J, with 15 bases in the middle. This CDR3 is CASMAERVDNEQFF. The CDR3, as DNA: TGTGCCAGCATGGCCGAGAGGGTCGACAATGAGCAGTTCTTC.

This clonotype was seen only a few times. The rearrangement uses TRBV9 and TRBJ2-7; 9 bases are a match to TRBD2. Germline-derived CDR1 and CDR2 are SGDLS and YYNGEE. The V and J ends lost 1 base and 5 bases, in that order; junction bases with no gene match: 7. The CDR3 covers 15 residues. The CDR3 nucleotides are TGTGCCAGCAGCGTACGGCGGGAGGGCCAGAACGAGCAGTACTTC. It yields the protein CASSVRREGQNEQYF.